This TCR beta chain originates from a study of a mutant IDH1 vaccine in newly diagnosed glioma. Study-wide context: Week 35 held visit V12, while week 47 held visit V13.

About this clone: The antigen is not known.

General study points: Pseudoprogression apparently tracked independently of changes in top peripheral T cell clonotypes.

The ends were cut back, 1 base at V and 2 bases at J, with 22 bases in the middle. The length of the CDR3 is 19 residues. Per the germline V gene, CDR1 is SGHDT and CDR2 is YYEEEE. The time point here: week 47, end of study. Doses of 300 ug of mutant IDH1 20-mer peptide were given with topical imiquimod. Profiling relied on immunoSEQ multiplex PCR, and the TCRdb table lists in-frame clones only, not all of them. The repertoire consists of 50,000 to 65,000 clones, with less than 70% occurring once and the leading ten covering under 5.5%. J is TRBJ1-3 and V is TRBV5-6, with D unresolved. The origin of this receptor is a man between 40 and 49 years old with glioma. Some clones in this sample may be carry-over from other donors' samples. This sample comprised peripheral blood mononuclear cells (PBMCs), obtained from a glioma patient whose treatment included an IDH1 peptide vaccine. CDR3 sequence reads: CASSLYGSKAGTAGNTIYF. Here the CDR3 DNA reads TGTGCCAGCAGCTTGTACGGCAGCAAGGCGGGAACGGCTGGAAACACCATATATTTT.